This T cell receptor (beta chain) was sequenced for a study of PD-1 blockade in classical Hodgkin lymphoma. The overall study: Administration of nivolumab to patients was at 3 mg/kg intravenously every 2 weeks. Findings and caveats of the study: Compared with baseline, CD4+ but not CD8+ TCR diversity had risen significantly by C4D1. Complete responders had baseline diversity similar to newly diagnosed patients. Newly diagnosed patients were reported to start with lower TCR diversity than healthy donors.

Generated by immunoSEQ multiplex PCR, the TCRdb table keeps only in-frame clones and is missing some. Of about 93,000 clones in the sample, 80% to 95% were seen once. CDR1 and CDR2 (germline): MNHNS, SASEGT. CDR3 length: 13 amino acids. V was pared by 2 bases and J by 6 bases, with 9 bases between. Notes on this clone: Its antigen is not identified.

There was relapse after autologous stem cell transplantation in every patient, and there was variation in brentuximab vedotin exposure. The sequences come from peripheral blood mononuclear cells (PBMCs), collected before the second cycle of nivolumab. The TCR comes from a human donor with classical Hodgkin lymphoma. The chain uses TRBV6-1 and TRBJ2-3, with D uncertain. CDR3 region: CASSETPRDTQYF. CDR3 nucleotides: TGTGCCAGCAGTGAAACGCCCAGGGATACGCAGTATTTT.